Below are 8 T cell receptor beta chains sequenced from a single sample in a study of read filtering for tumor transcriptome and immune sequencing. Molecular barcoded adaptors covering alpha/delta and beta/gamma chains were used on about 0.4 ug RNA. Via MiXCR, TCRdb re-called the reads, giving one row per CDR3 protein. The table records tens of thousands of distinct CDR3 sequences, 20% to 25% of them present only once. The source material was a population of CD138-negative cells sorted from bone marrow. The receptor set was obtained from a donor at least 40 years old with multiple myeloma.

This clonotype has at least ten counts. This chain connects TRBV29-1 to TRBJ1-4; D is unclear. V was trimmed by 4 bases and J by 5 bases, leaving 11 bases between them. This CDR3 comprises 13 residues. CDR1 and CDR2 from the germline V gene are SQVTM and ANQGSEA. CDR3 nucleotides: TGCAGCGTTGGGGCGTCTCTGAATGAAAAACTGTTTTTT. This translates into CSVGASLNEKLFF.

This clonotype came up many times. The gene calls are TRBV12-3 or TRBV12-4 and TRBJ1-1, with D unclear. The CDR3 extends over 13 amino acids. Trimming removed 4 bases at V and 1 base at J, with 7 bases between. The CDR3 region has the DNA TGTGCCAGCAGTTCTGTGGGGAACACTGAAGCTTTCTTT. Translated, it gives CASSSVGNTEAFF.

On this clonotype: One junction end does not reproduce the germline sequence, and a read error may be involved. The chain is built from TRBV5-4 and TRBJ2-1; 9 bases align to TRBD2. Germline V gene sequence: CDR1 SGHNT, CDR2 YYREEE (reference sequence). CDR3 length: 15 amino acids. CDR3 protein: CASSLAGGGSNEQFF. The CDR3 nucleotides read TGCGCCAGCAGCTTGGCGGGGGGGGGTTCAAATGAGCAGTTCTTC.

This chain connects TRBV7-9 to TRBJ1-2; 11 nucleotides agree with TRBD1. After removal of 5 bases from V and 7 bases from J, the junction contained 9 bases not matched to a gene. From germline, CDR1 is SEHNR and CDR2 FQNEAQ (reference sequence). The CDR3 extends over 15 amino acids. The DNA of the CDR3 is TGTGCCAGCAGCCCGTGGGACAGGGGGGTCGCTGGCTACACCTTC. Amino acid sequence: CASSPWDRGVAGYTF.

This clonotype was seen repeatedly, ten times or more. The rearrangement links TRBV28 to TRBJ1-6, with D possibly TRBD1 on 6 matching bases. V gave up 6 bases and J gave up 6 bases, with 12 bases separating them. The CDR3 is made up of 14 amino acids. The germline V gene encodes CDR1 MDHEN and CDR2 SYDVKM. CDR3 coding DNA: TGTGCCAGCAGGGGGGGCGAACGTAATTCACCCCTCCACTTT. It specifies CASRGGERNSPLHF.

This clonotype was observed at least ten times. CDR3 sequence reads: CASGETGYYEQYF. The CDR3 DNA sequence: TGTGCCAGCGGGGAGACAGGGTACTACGAGCAGTACTTC. The chain carries TRBV28 and TRBJ2-7, with 7 bases fitting TRBD1. The trim removed 8 bases at V and 3 bases at J, leaving 7 bases unmatched. Germline assignment: CDR1 MDHEN and CDR2 SYDVKM. The CDR3 is 13 residues long.

On this clonotype itself: In this CDR3 the conserved last residue, phenylalanine or tryptophan, is missing, so a read error is likely. V and J are TRBV5-1 and TRBJ1-1; no clear D. Germline V gene sequence: CDR1 SGHRS, CDR2 YFSETQ. The CDR3 has 13 residues. Trimming removed 3 bases from V and 1 base from J, with 7 bases in between. This CDR3 is CASSSEGNTEAFL. DNA of the CDR3: TGCGCCAGCAGCTCGGAGGGGAACACTGAAGCTTTCCTT.

The rearrangement links TRBV5-4 to TRBJ1-2; no clear D gene. Germline V gives CDR1 SGHNT, CDR2 YYREEE (reference sequence). The CDR3 contains 17 residues. The V gene lost 2 bases and the J gene lost 1 base, with 18 bases spanning the gap. The CDR3 bases are TGTGCCAGCAGCTTTCCCGACCGTCTCCACCTTAACTATGGCTACACCTTC. Translating gives CASSFPDRLHLNYGYTF.